This TCR beta chain stems from a study of shared clonotypes between healthy human individuals. Generated by immunoSEQ multiplex PCR, the TCRdb table keeps only in-frame clones and is missing some. Of 1.4 million to 1.5 million clones listed, more than 95% are singletons. As to this clone: Its antigen remains unknown.

V was pared by 11 bases and J by 5 bases, with 8 bases between. This CDR3 contains 10 residues. The germline V gene has CDR1 LNHDA and CDR2 SQIVND (reference sequence). Points from the study as a whole: Clonotype sharing across a few donors was observed for about 5.2% of naive CD4 clonotypes.

Caucasian adults residing in Nashville, Tennessee made up all the donors. Negatively enriched CD4+ T cells were divided by CD45RA into naive and memory. Sample: naive CD4+ T cells sorted from blood. Subset given: CD45RA+ positively selected. This TCR was sampled from a man aged 30-40 years in good health. This chain links TRBV19 with TRBJ2-3, with a tentative D call TRBD2 (6 bases). The CDR3 sequence is CAAGGDTQYF. The CDR3 DNA reads as TGTGCCGCCGGGGGAGATACGCAGTATTTT.